This T cell receptor (beta chain) was recovered during a study of OX40 agonist ivuxolimab in advanced cancers. Study results and caveats: Among the lowest peripheral clonal expansion occurred in 0.1-3.0 mg/kg partial responders. At 0.1 to 3.0 mg/kg and by week 6, clonal expansion occurred in CD4+ and CD8+ blood T cells.

The CDR3 is 14 residues long. With 6 bases clipped from V and 3 bases from J, the junction kept 5 bases outside the gene matches. The germline V gene has CDR1 MNHEY and CDR2 SMNVEV (reference sequence). Profiled with immunoSEQ multiplex PCR; TCRdb holds only in-frame clones, not every one. The data hold 50,000 to 70,000 clones, with about nine tenths observed a single time. Concerning this clone itself: Its target is not known.

This material consisted of CD4+ or CD8+ T cells sorted from blood, taken in a trial of the OX40 agonist ivuxolimab. This receptor was obtained from an adult with an advanced solid tumor such as melanoma, head and neck, liver or kidney cancer. The chain couples TRBV27 to TRBJ2-1; 7 bases match TRBD2. The CDR3 DNA follows: TGTGCCAGCAGCCTAGCGGCTATCTACAATGAGCAGTTCTTC. Protein sequence: CASSLAAIYNEQFF.